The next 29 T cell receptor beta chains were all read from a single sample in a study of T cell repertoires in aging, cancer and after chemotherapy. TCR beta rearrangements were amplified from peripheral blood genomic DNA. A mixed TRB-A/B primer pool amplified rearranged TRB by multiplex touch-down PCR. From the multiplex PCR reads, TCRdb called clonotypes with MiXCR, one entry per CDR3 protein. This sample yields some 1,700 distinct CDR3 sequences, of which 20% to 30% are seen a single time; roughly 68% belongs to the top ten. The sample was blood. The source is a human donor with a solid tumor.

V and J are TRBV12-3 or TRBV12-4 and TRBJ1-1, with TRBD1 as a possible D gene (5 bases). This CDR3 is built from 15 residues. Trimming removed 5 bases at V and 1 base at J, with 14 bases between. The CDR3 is CASSPPGRGNTEAFF. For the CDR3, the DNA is TGTGCCAGCAGTCCTCCAGGGCGGGGGAACACTGAAGCTTTCTTT.

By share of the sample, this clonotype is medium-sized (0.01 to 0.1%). The CDR3: CASSTTPVGSPLHF. The CDR3 DNA sequence: TGTGCCAGTAGTACCACCCCCGTCGGGTCACCCCTCCACTTT. This rearrangement joins TRBV19 to TRBJ1-6; unclear D gene. This CDR3 comprises 14 residues. V lost 4 bases and J 10 bases, leaving 14 bases between the germline ends. Germline V gene sequence: CDR1 LNHDA, CDR2 SQIVND (reference sequence).

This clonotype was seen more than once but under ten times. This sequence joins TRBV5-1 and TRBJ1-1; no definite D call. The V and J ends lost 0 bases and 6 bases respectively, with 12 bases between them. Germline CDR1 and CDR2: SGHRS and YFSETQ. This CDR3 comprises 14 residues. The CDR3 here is CASSLADGVAEAFF. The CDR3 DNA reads TGCGCCAGCAGCTTGGCCGACGGGGTGGCTGAAGCTTTCTTT.

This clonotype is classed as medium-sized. The CDR3 region has the DNA TGTGCCAGTGCCAGTTCAGGGGGAGCAACTAATGAAAAACTGTTTTTT. It specifies CASASSGGATNEKLFF. The chain combines TRBV19 with TRBJ1-4; TRBD1 aligns across 7 bases. V lost 8 bases to trimming and J lost 0 bases; unmatched junction nucleotides: 9. CDR1 and CDR2 (germline): LNHDA, SQIVND (reference sequence). The CDR3 is made up of 16 amino acids.

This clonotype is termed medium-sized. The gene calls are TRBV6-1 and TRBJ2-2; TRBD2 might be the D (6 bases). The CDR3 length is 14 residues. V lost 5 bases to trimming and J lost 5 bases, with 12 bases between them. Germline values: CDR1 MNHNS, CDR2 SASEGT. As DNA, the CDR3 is TGTGCCAGCAGTCCCTTGGGGGGAACCGGGGAGCTGTTTTTT. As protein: CASSPLGGTGELFF.

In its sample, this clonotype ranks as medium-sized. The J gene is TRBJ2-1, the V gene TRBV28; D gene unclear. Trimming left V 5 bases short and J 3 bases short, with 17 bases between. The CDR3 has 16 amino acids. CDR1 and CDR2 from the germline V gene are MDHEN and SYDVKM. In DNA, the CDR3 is TGTGCCAGCAGTCCGAGGAAGGGATCATACTACAATGAGCAGTTCTTC. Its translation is CASSPRKGSYYNEQFF.

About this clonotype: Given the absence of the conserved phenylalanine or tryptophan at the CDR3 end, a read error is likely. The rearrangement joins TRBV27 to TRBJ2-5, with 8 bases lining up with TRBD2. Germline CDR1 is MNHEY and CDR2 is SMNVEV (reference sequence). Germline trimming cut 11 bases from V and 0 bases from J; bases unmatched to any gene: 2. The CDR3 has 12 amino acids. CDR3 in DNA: TGTGCCTCGGGAGGGTACCAAGAGACCCAGTACTTA. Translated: CASGGYQETQYL.

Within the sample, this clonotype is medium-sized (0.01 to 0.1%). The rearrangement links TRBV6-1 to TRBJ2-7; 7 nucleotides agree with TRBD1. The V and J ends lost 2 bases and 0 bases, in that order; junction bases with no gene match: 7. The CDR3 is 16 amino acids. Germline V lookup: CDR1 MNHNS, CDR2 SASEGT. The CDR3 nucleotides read TGTGCCAGCAGTGAACCGGGACAGTTTTTCTCCTACGAGCAGTACTTC. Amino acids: CASSEPGQFFSYEQYF.

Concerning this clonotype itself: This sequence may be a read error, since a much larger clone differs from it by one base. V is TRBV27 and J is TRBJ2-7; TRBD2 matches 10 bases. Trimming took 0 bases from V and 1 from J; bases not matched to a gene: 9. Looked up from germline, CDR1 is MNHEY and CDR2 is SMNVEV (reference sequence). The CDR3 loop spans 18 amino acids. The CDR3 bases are TGTGCCAGCAGTTTATCTAGGACTAGCGGTGCGGAGTCCTACGAGCAGTACTTC. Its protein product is CASSLSRTSGAESYEQYF.

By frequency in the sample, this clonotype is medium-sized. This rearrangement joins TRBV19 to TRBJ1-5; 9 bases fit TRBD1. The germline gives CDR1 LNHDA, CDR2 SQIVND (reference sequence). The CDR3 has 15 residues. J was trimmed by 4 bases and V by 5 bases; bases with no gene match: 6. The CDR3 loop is CASSWDRESNQPQHF. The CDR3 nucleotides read TGTGCCAGTAGTTGGGACAGGGAGTCTAATCAGCCCCAGCATTTT.

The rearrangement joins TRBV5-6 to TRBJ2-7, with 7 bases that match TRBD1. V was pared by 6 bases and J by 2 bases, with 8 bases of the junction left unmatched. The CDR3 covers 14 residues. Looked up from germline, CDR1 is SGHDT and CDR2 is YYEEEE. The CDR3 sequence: CASNDAGGAYEQYF. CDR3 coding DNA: TGTGCCAGCAATGATGCAGGGGGAGCCTACGAGCAGTACTTC.

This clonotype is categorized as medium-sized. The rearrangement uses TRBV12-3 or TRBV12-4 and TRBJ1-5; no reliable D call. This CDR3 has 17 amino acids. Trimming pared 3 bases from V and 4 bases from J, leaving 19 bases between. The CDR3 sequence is CASSFSGASGENQPQHF. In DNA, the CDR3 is TGTGCCAGCAGTTTTTCCGGTGCATCTGGGGAAAATCAGCCCCAGCATTTT.

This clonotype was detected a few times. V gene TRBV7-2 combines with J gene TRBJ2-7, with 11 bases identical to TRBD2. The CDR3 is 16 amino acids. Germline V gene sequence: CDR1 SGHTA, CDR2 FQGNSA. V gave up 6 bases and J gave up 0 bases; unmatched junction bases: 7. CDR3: CASRPTSGGFSYEQYF. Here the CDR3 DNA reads TGTGCCAGCAGGCCAACTAGCGGGGGATTCTCCTACGAGCAGTACTTC.

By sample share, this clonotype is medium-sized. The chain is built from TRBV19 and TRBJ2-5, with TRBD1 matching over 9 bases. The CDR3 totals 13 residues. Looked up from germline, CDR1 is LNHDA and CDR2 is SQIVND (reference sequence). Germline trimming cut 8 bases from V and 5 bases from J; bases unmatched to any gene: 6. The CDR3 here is CASGGQGTETQYF. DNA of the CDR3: TGTGCCAGTGGGGGACAGGGAACCGAGACCCAGTACTTC.

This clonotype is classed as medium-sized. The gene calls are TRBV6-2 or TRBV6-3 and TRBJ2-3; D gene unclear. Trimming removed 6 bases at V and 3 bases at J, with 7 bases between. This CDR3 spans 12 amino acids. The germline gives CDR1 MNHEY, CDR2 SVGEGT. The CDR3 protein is CASSGPTDTQYF. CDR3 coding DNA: TGTGCCAGCAGCGGGCCGACAGATACGCAGTATTTT.

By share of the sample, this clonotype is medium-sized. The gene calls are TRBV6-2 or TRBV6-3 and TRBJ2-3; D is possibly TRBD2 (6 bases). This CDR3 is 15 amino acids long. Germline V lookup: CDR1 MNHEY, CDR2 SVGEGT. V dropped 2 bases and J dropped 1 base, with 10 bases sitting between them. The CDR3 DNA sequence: TGTGCCAGCAGTTACGATGGCGGGGGCACAGATACGCAGTATTTT. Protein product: CASSYDGGGTDTQYF.

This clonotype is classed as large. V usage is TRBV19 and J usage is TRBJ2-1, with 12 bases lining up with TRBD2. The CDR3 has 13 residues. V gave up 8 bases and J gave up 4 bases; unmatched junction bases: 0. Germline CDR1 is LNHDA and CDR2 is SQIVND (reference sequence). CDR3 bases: TGTGCCAGTGGACTAGCGGGGTACAATGAGCAGTTCTTC. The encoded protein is CASGLAGYNEQFF.

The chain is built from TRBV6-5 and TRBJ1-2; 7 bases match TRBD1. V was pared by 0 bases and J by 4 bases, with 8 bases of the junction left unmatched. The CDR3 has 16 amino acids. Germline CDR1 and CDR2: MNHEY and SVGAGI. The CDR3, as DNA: TGTGCCAGCAGTTACTCGAGGGGGCCCCGAGGCTATGGCTACACCTTC. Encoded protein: CASSYSRGPRGYGYTF.

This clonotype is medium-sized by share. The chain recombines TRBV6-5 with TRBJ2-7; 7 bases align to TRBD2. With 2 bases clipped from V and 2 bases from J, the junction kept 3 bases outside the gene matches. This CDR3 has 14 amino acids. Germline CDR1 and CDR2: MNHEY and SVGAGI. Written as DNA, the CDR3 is TGTGCCAGCAGTTACGGTCGGGGGGCCTACGAGCAGTACTTC. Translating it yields CASSYGRGAYEQYF.

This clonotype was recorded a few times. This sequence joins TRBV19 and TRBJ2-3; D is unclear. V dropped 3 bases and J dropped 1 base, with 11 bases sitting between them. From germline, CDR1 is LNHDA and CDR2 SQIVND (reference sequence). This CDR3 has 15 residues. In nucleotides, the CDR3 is TGTGCCAGTAGTATTTCCTATCTGGGCACAGATACGCAGTATTTT. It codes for CASSISYLGTDTQYF.

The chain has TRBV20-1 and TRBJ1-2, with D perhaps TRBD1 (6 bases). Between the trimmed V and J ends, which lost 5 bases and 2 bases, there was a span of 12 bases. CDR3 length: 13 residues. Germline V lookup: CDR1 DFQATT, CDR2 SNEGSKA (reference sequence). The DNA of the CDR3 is TGCAGTGCTTTGGACAGATCCAACTATGGCTACACCTTC. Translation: CSALDRSNYGYTF.

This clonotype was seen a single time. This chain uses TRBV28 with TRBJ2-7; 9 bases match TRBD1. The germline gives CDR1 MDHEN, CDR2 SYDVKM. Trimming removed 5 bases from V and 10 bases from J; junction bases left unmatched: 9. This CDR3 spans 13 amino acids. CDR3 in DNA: TGTGCCAGCAGTACAGACAGGGGGAGTTATCAGTACTTC. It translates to CASSTDRGSYQYF.

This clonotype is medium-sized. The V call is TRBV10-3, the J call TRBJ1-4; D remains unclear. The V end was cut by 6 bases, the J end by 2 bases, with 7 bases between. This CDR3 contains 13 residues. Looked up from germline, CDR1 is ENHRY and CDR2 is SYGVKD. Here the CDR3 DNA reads TGTGCCATCAGCGGGCAGACTAATGAAAAACTGTTTTTT. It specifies CAISGQTNEKLFF.

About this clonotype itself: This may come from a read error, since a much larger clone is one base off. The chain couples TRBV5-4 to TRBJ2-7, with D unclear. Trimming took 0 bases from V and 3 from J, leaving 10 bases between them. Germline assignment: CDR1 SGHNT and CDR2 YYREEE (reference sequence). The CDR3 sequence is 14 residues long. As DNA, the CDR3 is TGTGCCAGCAGCTTGGACAGATTCTGCTACGAGCAGTACTTC. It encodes CASSLDRFCYEQYF.

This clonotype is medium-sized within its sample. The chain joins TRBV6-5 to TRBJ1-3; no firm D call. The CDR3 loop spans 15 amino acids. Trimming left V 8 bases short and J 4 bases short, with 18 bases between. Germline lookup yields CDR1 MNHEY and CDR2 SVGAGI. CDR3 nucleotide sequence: TGTGCCAGCGTTGTGGCCCCTACGCCCGGAAACACCATATATTTT. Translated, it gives CASVVAPTPGNTIYF.

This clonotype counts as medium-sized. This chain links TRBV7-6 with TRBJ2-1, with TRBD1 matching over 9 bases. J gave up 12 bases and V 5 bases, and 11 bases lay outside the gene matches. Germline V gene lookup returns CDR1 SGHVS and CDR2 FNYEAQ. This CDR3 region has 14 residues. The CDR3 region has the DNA TGTGCCAGCAGCGCCACTGGACAGGGGCCCCTGCAGTTCTTC. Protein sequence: CASSATGQGPLQFF.

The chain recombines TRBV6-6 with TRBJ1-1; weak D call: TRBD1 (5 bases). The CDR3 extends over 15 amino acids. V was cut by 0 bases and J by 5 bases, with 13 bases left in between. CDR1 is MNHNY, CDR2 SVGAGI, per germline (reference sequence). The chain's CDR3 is CASSYSKGPSTEAFF. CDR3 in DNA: TGTGCCAGCAGTTACTCAAAGGGGCCGTCGACTGAAGCTTTCTTT.

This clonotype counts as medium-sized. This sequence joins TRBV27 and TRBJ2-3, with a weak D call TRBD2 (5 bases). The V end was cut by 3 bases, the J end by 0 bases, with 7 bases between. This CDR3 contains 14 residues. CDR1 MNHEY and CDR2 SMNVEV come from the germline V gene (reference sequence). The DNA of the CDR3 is TGTGCCAGCAGTTTTCGGGAAAGCACAGATACGCAGTATTTT. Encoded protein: CASSFRESTDTQYF.

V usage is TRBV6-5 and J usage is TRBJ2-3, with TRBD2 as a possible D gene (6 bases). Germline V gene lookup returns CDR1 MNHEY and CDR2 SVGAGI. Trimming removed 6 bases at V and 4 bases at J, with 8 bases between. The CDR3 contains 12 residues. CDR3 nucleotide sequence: TGTGCCAGCAGGGGACTGGCAGATACGCAGTATTTT. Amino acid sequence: CASRGLADTQYF.